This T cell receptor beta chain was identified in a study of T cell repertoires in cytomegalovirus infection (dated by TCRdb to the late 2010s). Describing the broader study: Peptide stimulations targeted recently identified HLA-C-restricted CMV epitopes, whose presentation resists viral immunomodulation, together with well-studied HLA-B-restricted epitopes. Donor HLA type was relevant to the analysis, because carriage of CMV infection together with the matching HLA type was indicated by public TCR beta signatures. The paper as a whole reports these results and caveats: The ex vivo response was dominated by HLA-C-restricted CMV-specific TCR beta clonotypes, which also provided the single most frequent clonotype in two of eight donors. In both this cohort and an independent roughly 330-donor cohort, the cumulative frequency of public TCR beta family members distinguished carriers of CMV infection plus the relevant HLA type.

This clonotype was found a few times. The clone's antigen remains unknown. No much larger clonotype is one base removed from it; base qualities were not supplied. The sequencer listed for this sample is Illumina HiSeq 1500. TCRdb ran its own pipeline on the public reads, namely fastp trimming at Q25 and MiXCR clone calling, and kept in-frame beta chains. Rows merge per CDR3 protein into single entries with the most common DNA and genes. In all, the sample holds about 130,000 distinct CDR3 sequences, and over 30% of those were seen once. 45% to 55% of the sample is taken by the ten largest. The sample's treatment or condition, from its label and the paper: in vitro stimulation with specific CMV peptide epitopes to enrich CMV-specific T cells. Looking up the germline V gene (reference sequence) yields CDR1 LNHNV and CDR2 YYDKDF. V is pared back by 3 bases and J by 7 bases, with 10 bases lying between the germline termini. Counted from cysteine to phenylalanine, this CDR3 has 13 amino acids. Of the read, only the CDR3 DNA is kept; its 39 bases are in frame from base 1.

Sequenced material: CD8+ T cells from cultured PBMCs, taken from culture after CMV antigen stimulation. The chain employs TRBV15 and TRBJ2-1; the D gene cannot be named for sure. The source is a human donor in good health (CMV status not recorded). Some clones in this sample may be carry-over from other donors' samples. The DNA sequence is TGTGCCACCAGCAGGGGTTTCATGAATGAGCAGTTCTTC. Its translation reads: CATSRGFMNEQFF. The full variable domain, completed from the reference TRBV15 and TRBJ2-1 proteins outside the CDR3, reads DAMVIQNPRYQVTQFGKPVTLSCSQTLNHNVMYWYQQKSSQAPKLLFHYYDKDFNNEADTPDNFQSRRPNTSFCFLDIRSPGLGDTAMYLCATSRGFMNEQFFGPGTRLTVL.